The source of this TCR beta chain is a study of blood T cell repertoires in COVID-19. As for the study in general: Researchers got acute and convalescent COVID-19 samples from the United States, Italy and Spain.

The germline gives CDR1 SGHAT, CDR2 FQDESV (reference sequence). V was pared by 6 bases and J by 6 bases, with 10 bases between. The CDR3 sequence is 12 residues long. Measured with immunoSEQ multiplex PCR; TCRdb has only the in-frame clones, and not every one. The table includes 150,000 to 200,000 clones, around 73% detected once. Sequenced material: PBMCs or T cells enriched from blood (not recorded which). The TCR originated in a woman between 45 and 65 years old who had recovered from COVID-19. The gene calls are TRBV11-1 and TRBJ2-3; D is possibly TRBD1 (6 bases). CDR3 nucleotides: TGTGCCAGCAGAAACAGGGCGGATACGCAGTATTTT. Translating it yields CASRNRADTQYF.